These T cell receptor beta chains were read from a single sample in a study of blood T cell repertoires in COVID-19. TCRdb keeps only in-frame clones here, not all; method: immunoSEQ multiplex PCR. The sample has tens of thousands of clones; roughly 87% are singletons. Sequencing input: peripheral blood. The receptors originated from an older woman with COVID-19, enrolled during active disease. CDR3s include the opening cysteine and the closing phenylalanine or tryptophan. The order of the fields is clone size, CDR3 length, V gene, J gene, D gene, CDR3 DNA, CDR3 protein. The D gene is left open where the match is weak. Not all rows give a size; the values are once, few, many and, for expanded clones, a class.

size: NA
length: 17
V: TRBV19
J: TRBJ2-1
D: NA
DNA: TGTGCCAGTAGTATAAGGGAGACTTCTACCTACTACAATGAGCAGTTCTTC
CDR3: CASSIRETSTYYNEQFF

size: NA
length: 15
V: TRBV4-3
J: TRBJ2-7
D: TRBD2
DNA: TGCGCCAGCAGCCAAGGACTAGCGGGAGCCTACGAGCAGTACTTC
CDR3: CASSQGLAGAYEQYF

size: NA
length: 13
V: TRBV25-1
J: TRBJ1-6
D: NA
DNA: TGTGCCAGCAGCTCAGGGACATCCCAGGGCCTCCACTTT
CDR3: CASSSGTSQGLHF

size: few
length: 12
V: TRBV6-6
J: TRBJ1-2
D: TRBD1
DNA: TGTGCCAGCAGCAGACAGGGGGCCGGCTACACCTTC
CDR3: CASSRQGAGYTF

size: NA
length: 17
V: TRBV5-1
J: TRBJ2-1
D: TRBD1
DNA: TGCGCCAGCAGCTTTATCCCCGGGACAGGATATAGCGGTGAGCAGTTCTTC
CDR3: CASSFIPGTGYSGEQFF

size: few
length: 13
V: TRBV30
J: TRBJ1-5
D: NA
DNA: TGTGCCTGGAGTGTAACAGGTAATCAGCCCCAGCATTTT
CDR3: CAWSVTGNQPQHF

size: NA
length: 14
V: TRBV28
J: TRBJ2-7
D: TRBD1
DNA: TGTGCCAGCAGTCAACCCGGACAGGCGTACGAGCAGTACTTC
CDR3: CASSQPGQAYEQYF

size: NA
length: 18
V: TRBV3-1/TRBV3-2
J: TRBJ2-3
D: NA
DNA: TGTGCCAGCAGGGGTGGGCTTTCAGTCGGGGGAGTAGAAGATACGCAGTATTTT
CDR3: CASRGGLSVGGVEDTQYF

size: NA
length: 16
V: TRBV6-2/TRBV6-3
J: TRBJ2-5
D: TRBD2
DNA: TGTGCCAGCAGTTACCCAAGCGGGGGGCTACGGGAGACCCAGTACTTC
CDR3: CASSYPSGGLRETQYF

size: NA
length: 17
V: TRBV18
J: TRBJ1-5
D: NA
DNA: TGTGCCAGCTCACCCGGACTAGCGACCAGCGGCAATCAGCCCCAGCATTTT
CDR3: CASSPGLATSGNQPQHF

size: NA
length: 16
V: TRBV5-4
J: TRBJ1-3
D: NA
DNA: TGTGCCAGCAGCTTGGGAGGGCCATACTCTGGAAACACCATATATTTT
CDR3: CASSLGGPYSGNTIYF

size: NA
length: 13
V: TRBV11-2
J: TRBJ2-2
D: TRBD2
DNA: TGTGCCAGTCGACTAGCGTCCACCGGGGAGCTGTTTTTT
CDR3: CASRLASTGELFF

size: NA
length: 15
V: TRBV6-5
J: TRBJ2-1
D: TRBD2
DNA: TGTGCCAGCACCCGGACTAGCGGGGGATACAATGAGCAGTTCTTC
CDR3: CASTRTSGGYNEQFF

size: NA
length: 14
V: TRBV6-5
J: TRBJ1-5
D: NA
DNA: TGTGCCAGCAGTCCCTGGCGGAGTAATCAGCCCCAGCATTTT
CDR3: CASSPWRSNQPQHF

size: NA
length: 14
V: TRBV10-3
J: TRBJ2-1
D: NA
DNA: TGTGCCTCGAGGGACGAAGGGGGTTTTAATGAGCAGTTCTTC
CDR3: CASRDEGGFNEQFF

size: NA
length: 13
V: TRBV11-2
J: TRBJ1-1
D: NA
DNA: TGTGCCAGCAGCTCTAGGGGTGAGGGGAGGGCTTTCTTT
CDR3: CASSSRGEGRAFF

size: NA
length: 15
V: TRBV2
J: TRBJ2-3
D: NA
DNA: TGTGCCAGCAGTGGTCTGAGACTGCGGACAGATACGCAGTATTTT
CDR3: CASSGLRLRTDTQYF

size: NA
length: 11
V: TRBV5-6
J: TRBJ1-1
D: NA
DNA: TGTGCCAGCAGCTTGCTGAGTGAAGCTTTCTTT
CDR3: CASSLLSEAFF

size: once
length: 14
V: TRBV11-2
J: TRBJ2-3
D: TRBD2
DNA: TGTGCCAGCAGCCCCCCCGGGGGGGCAGATACGCAGTATTTT
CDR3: CASSPPGGADTQYF

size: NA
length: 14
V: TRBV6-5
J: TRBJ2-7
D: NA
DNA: TGTGCCAGCAGTTACAGGGACTGGAACGACGAGCAGTACTTC
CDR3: CASSYRDWNDEQYF

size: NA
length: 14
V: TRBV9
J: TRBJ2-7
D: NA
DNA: TGTGCCAGCAGCGTAGCTGGCAGTACATACGAGCAGTACTTC
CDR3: CASSVAGSTYEQYF

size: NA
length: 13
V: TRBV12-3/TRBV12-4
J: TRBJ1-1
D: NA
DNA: TGTGCCAGCAGCCCGGGTTCTTGGACTGAAGCTTTCTTT
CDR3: CASSPGSWTEAFF

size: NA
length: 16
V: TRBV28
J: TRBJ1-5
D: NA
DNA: TGTGCCAGCAGTTTATTACAGGGTTTGGGCAATCAGCCCCAGCATTTT
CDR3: CASSLLQGLGNQPQHF

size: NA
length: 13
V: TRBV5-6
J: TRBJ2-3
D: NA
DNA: TGTGCCAGCAGACAACAGGGACCCGATACGCAGTATTTT
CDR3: CASRQQGPDTQYF

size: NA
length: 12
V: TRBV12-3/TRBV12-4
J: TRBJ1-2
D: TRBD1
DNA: TGTGCCAGCAAAGGACAGGGGTATGGCTACACCTTC
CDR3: CASKGQGYGYTF

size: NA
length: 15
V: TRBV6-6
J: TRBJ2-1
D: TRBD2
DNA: TGTGCCAGCAGTCCGATAGCGGGTCCAGGTGATGAGCAGTTCTTC
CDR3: CASSPIAGPGDEQFF

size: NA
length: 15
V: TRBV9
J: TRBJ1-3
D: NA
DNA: TGTGCCAGCAGCGTAGGACTGGACTCTGGAAACACCATATATTTT
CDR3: CASSVGLDSGNTIYF

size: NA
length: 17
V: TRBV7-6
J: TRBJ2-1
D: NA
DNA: TGTGCCAGCAGCTTAGTTGGAGGGTCAGACCCCTACAATGAGCAGTTCTTC
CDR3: CASSLVGGSDPYNEQFF

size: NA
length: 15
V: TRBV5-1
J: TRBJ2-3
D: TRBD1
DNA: TGCGCCAGCCGGGAACAGGGACAGGCCACAGATACGCAGTATTTT
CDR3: CASREQGQATDTQYF

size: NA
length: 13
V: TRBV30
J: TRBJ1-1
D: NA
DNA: TGTGCCTGGAGTGTAGGGGGGGTCACTGAAGCTTTCTTT
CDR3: CAWSVGGVTEAFF

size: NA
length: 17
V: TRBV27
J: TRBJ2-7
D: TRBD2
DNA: TGTGCCAGCAGTCCACTCGGGACTAGCGGGAGTAGATACGAGCAGTACTTC
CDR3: CASSPLGTSGSRYEQYF

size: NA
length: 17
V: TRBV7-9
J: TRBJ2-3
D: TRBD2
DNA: TGTGCCAGCAGCTTTAGGGCAGCGGGGGGGAGCACAGATACGCAGTATTTT
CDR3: CASSFRAAGGSTDTQYF

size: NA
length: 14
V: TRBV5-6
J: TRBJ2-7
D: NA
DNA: TGTGCCAGCAGCTTGGGGCCCCAGAACTACGAGCAGTACTTC
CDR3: CASSLGPQNYEQYF

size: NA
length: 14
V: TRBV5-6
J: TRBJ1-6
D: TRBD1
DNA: TGTGCCAGCAGCGCGGACAGGGGTAATTCACCCCTCCACTTT
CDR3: CASSADRGNSPLHF

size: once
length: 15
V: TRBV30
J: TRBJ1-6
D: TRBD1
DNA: TGTGCCTGGAGTGTACTTGGGACAGGGAATTCACCCCTCCACTTT
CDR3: CAWSVLGTGNSPLHF

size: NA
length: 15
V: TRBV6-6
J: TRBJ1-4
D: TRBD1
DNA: TGTGCCAGCAGTCCGCCGGGACAGATTAATGAAAAACTGTTTTTT
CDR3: CASSPPGQINEKLFF

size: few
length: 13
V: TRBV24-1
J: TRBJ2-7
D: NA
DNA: TGTGCCACCGCCGGGTGGCCATTCTACGAGCAGTACTTC
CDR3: CATAGWPFYEQYF

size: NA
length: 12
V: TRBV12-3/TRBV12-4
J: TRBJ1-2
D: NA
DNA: TGTGCCACCTCACGGGGGGCTGAGGGCTACACCTTC
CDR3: CATSRGAEGYTF

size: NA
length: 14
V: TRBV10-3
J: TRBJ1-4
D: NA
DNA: TGTGCCATCAGTGAGAATCCGGGGAATGAAAAACTGTTTTTT
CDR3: CAISENPGNEKLFF

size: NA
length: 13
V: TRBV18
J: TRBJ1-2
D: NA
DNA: TGTGCCAGCTCATTCCCAGGGCTACATGGCTACACCTTC
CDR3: CASSFPGLHGYTF

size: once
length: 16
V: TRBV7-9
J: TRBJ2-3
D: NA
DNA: TGTGCCAGCAGCCAGTTCGTTGCGGGCGGCACAGATACGCAGTATTTT
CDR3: CASSQFVAGGTDTQYF

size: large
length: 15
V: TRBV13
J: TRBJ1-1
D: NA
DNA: TGTGCCAGCAGCCCTCGCGCAGGGAGGCACACTGAAGCTTTCTTT
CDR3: CASSPRAGRHTEAFF

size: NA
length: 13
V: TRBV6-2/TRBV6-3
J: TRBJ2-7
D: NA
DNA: TGTGCCAGCAGTTACACGGGTTATCACGAGCAGTACTTC
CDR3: CASSYTGYHEQYF

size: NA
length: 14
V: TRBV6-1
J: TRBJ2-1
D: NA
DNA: TGTGCCAGCAGTGACGTACGTATTCCCCTGAGATCGTTCTTC
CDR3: CASSDVRIPLRSFF

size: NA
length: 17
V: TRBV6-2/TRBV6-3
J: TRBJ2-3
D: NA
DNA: TGTGCCAGCAGTTACTCTCTGGGGAGAAGGAGCACAGATACGCAGTATTTT
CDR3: CASSYSLGRRSTDTQYF

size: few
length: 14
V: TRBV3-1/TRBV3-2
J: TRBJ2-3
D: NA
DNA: TGTGCCAGCAGCCAGCGGATTAGCACAGATACGCAGTATTTT
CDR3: CASSQRISTDTQYF

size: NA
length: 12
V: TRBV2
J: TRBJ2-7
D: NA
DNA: TGTGCCAGCAGGGGAGGCCACTACGAGCAGTACTTC
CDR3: CASRGGHYEQYF

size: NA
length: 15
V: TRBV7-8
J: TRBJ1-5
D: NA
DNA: TGTGCCAGCAGCTTAGACGGGCAGGGCTATCAGCCCCAGCATTTT
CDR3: CASSLDGQGYQPQHF